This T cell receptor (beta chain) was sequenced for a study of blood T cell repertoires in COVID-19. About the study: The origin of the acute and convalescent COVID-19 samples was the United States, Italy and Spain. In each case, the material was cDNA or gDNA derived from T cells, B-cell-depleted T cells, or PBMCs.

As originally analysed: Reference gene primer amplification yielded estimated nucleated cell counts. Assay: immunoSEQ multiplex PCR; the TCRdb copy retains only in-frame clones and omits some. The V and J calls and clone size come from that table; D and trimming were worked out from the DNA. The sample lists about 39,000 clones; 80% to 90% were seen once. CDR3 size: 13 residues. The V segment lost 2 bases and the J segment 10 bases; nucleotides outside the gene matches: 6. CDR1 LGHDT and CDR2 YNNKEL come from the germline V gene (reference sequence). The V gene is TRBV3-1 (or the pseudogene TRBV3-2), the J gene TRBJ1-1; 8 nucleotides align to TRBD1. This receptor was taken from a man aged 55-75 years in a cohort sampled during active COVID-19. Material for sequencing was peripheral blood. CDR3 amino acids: CASSQNLTGGAFF. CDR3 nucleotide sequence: TGTGCCAGCAGCCAAAACTTAACAGGGGGAGCTTTCTTT.